This TCR beta chain is from a study of T-cell reconstitution after alpha-beta-depleted transplantation in children. Study findings and constraints: Reportedly, only several hundred clones from non-depleted graft cells drove alpha-beta T-cell counts at about two months. Recipient T cells and thymic progenitors that survived were the source of the high TCRbeta diversity seen at day 60 in some patients. A year had passed since transplant, and T-cell counts and diversity by then came mostly from newly produced T cells.

A note on this clonotype: Its antigen is not known.

The CDR3 extends over 15 amino acids. The germline V and J ends were trimmed by 4 bases and 1 base, with 14 bases remaining between them. CDR1 MNHEY and CDR2 SVGAGI come from the germline V gene. Construction of the TCRbeta library involved unique molecular identifiers. Via MiXCR, TCRdb re-called the PCR reads, giving one row per CDR3 protein. The sample has approximately 1,000,000 distinct CDR3 sequences, about 26% seen once. The receptor comes from a boy under two years old who had a stem cell transplant for SCID, so the T cells may come from the graft donor. The chain has TRBV6-5 and TRBJ2-7, with a weak D call TRBD2 (5 bases). This specimen was PBMCs, mostly from graft donor cells, taken 360 days after TCRalphabeta/CD19-depleted stem cell transplant. CDR3 amino acids: CASSFSSGSSYEQYF. Here the CDR3 DNA reads TGTGCCAGCAGTTTCTCAAGCGGTTCTTCCTACGAGCAGTACTTC.